Listed below are T cell receptor beta chains from one sample, sequenced in a study of T cells in Graves' hyperthyroidism and ophthalmopathy. TCRdb reprocessed the multiplex PCR reads via MiXCR and lists one record per CDR3 protein. The sample consists of 500,000 to 650,000 distinct CDR3 sequences, approximately 48% of them appearing once. Sequenced input: peripheral blood or thyroid tissue (not recorded which). The source of these receptors is an adult woman with Graves' disease, either hyperthyroidism or ophthalmopathy (not recorded which). The conserved cysteine and the conserved F or W are not part of the CDR3 here. Fields, in order: V gene, clone size, J gene, CDR3 protein. A clone size is listed for some rows: how often the clone was seen (once, few, many), or a class if it is expanded.

v_gene: TRBV20-1; abundance: -; j_gene: TRBJ2-5; CDR3aa: SASGGGRETQY
v_gene: TRBV4-3; abundance: many; j_gene: TRBJ1-5; CDR3aa: ASSQEGSNQPQH
v_gene: TRBV29-1; abundance: once; j_gene: TRBJ1-1; CDR3aa: STRRTPNTEAF
v_gene: TRBV10-3; abundance: few; j_gene: TRBJ2-5; CDR3aa: AISEGDTTFEETQY
v_gene: TRBV9; abundance: -; j_gene: TRBJ2-3; CDR3aa: ASSVDGQSTDTQY
v_gene: TRBV20-1; abundance: -; j_gene: TRBJ2-1; CDR3aa: SAPTSGYNEQF
v_gene: TRBV7-8; abundance: many; j_gene: TRBJ2-7; CDR3aa: ASSLGSGTSYEQY
v_gene: TRBV9; abundance: -; j_gene: TRBJ1-1; CDR3aa: ASSVGGRGGSEAF
v_gene: TRBV7-9; abundance: -; j_gene: TRBJ1-4; CDR3aa: ASVLRDRGMVVREKLF
v_gene: TRBV19; abundance: many; j_gene: TRBJ2-2; CDR3aa: ASTPARDTGELF
v_gene: TRBV2; abundance: many; j_gene: TRBJ1-6; CDR3aa: ASGKTGTVTSPLH
v_gene: TRBV7-2; abundance: many; j_gene: TRBJ2-7; CDR3aa: ASSLAGLTSYEQY
v_gene: TRBV12-3/TRBV12-4; abundance: few; j_gene: TRBJ1-6; CDR3aa: ASSIRVNSPLH
v_gene: TRBV2; abundance: -; j_gene: TRBJ2-5; CDR3aa: ASSQLGTSGSETQY
v_gene: TRBV7-8; abundance: few; j_gene: TRBJ1-5; CDR3aa: ASSLARQLSNQPQH
v_gene: TRBV10-3; abundance: few; j_gene: TRBJ2-5; CDR3aa: ASSEKHGQQETQY
v_gene: TRBV29-1; abundance: many; j_gene: TRBJ1-1; CDR3aa: SVEGTGTDPTEAF
v_gene: TRBV20-1; abundance: many; j_gene: TRBJ1-6; CDR3aa: SARSVAYNSPLH
v_gene: TRBV29-1; abundance: many; j_gene: TRBJ1-2; CDR3aa: SVEMRQGADGYT